One and the same sample provided the 21 T cell receptor beta chains below, sequenced in a study of blood T cell repertoires in COVID-19. The table came from immunoSEQ multiplex PCR; TCRdb's copy has only in-frame clones and leaves some out. The table records 40,000 to 60,000 clones, 86% of them present only once. The sequenced material came from peripheral blood. The source is a human donor in a cohort sampled during active COVID-19.

The rearrangement links TRBV27 to TRBJ1-1; D possibly corresponds to TRBD1 (6 bases). This CDR3 contains 14 residues. V was pared by 2 bases and J by 5 bases, with 12 bases between. From germline, CDR1 is MNHEY and CDR2 SMNVEV (reference sequence). CDR3 residues: CASSLVTGSTEAFF. In nucleotides, the CDR3 is TGTGCCAGCAGTTTAGTAACAGGGAGTACTGAAGCTTTCTTT.

CDR3 DNA: TGTGCCAGCAGCTTACAGGTATCCTACGAGCAGTACTTC. Encoded protein: CASSLQVSYEQYF. The chain joins TRBV7-3 to TRBJ2-7; D call uncertain. V lost 2 bases and J 1 base, leaving 6 bases between the germline ends. CDR3 length equals 13 residues. Germline V gene sequence: CDR1 SGHTA, CDR2 FQGTGA.

The V gene is TRBV3-1 (or the pseudogene TRBV3-2), the J gene TRBJ2-7, with D possibly TRBD1 on 5 matching bases. Deletions cut 0 bases from V and 3 bases from J, with 15 bases between. This CDR3 has 16 residues. Germline-derived CDR1 and CDR2 are LGHDT and YNNKEL (reference sequence). The CDR3 coding sequence is TGTGCCAGCAGCCAAGATCCGAGACAGCGCCTCTACGAGCAGTACTTC. Its translation is CASSQDPRQRLYEQYF.

The rearrangement uses TRBV29-1 and TRBJ1-1; TRBD1 matches at 7 bases. The CDR3 spans 14 residues. Germline assignment: CDR1 SQVTM and CDR2 ANQGSEA. Trimming at V came to 4 bases and at J to 4 bases, leaving 9 bases not matched to a gene. CDR3 coding DNA: TGCAGCGTTGTTCCTGACAGGGTGGGCACTGAAGCTTTCTTT. The encoded protein is CSVVPDRVGTEAFF.

The chain is built from TRBV27 and TRBJ2-3, with TRBD1 as a possible D gene (6 bases). V dropped 6 bases and J dropped 0 bases, with 13 bases sitting between them. The CDR3 contains 15 residues. Per germline, CDR1 MNHEY and CDR2 SMNVEV (reference sequence). CDR3 in DNA: TGTGCCAGCAGCCTGGGGGCGTCTAGCACAGATACGCAGTATTTT. Amino acids: CASSLGASSTDTQYF.

V gene TRBV2 combines with J gene TRBJ1-5; no firm D call. The CDR3 has 16 residues. V lost 6 bases to trimming and J lost 1 base, with 16 bases between them. Germline values: CDR1 SNHLY, CDR2 FYNNEI. CDR3 residues: CASRGGLSESNQPQHF. The CDR3 nucleotides read TGTGCCAGCAGGGGAGGACTGTCCGAAAGCAATCAGCCCCAGCATTTT.

The genes are TRBV18 and TRBJ2-2; tentatively, D is TRBD2 (6 bases). Trimming shortened V by 2 bases and J by 6 bases, and 16 bases separated the two germline ends. The CDR3 consists of 16 residues. In germline, CDR1 is KGHSH, CDR2 LQKENI. CDR3 region: CASSPVWDSPPGELFF. CDR3 nucleotides: TGTGCCAGCTCACCAGTCTGGGACTCACCCCCCGGGGAGCTGTTTTTT.

The V call is TRBV27, the J call TRBJ2-7, with 9 bases lining up with TRBD1. Germline loops: CDR1 MNHEY, CDR2 SMNVEV (reference sequence). The CDR3 has 15 amino acids. The junction had 6 bases not matched to a gene; V was cut back by 6 bases and J by 0 bases. CDR3 amino acids: CASSRRQGGSYEQYF. The CDR3 region has the DNA TGTGCCAGCAGCAGGAGACAGGGGGGCTCCTACGAGCAGTACTTC.

The sample holds one count of this clone. The CDR3 DNA reads TGTGCCAGCAGCTTAGAGAACAGGGTGCGCGGTCAGCCCCAGCATTTT. Translating it yields CASSLENRVRGQPQHF. J is TRBJ1-5 and V is TRBV7-2; D might be TRBD1 (6 bases). CDR1 SGHTA and CDR2 FQGNSA come from the germline V gene. The CDR3 runs to 16 residues. Trimming cost V 1 base and J 6 bases, with 16 bases left between them.

The rearrangement joins TRBV7-2 to TRBJ2-7; no firm D call. The CDR3 runs to 11 residues. CDR1 and CDR2 (germline): SGHTA, FQGNSA. Trimming left V 2 bases short and J 5 bases short, with 4 bases between. CDR3 sequence (DNA): TGTGCCAGCAGCTTATTCGACGAGCAGTACTTC. The encoded protein is CASSLFDEQYF.

The chain recombines TRBV5-5 with TRBJ1-2; unclear D gene. The germline V and J ends were trimmed by 1 base and 1 base, with 5 bases remaining between them. The CDR3 has 13 amino acids. Per germline, CDR1 SGHKS and CDR2 YYEKEE (reference sequence). The CDR3 region is CASSLNINYGYTF. Written as DNA, the CDR3 is TGTGCCAGCAGCTTGAACATTAACTATGGCTACACCTTC.

The J gene is TRBJ2-7, the V gene TRBV6-5; D may be TRBD2 (6 bases). Deletions cut 6 bases from V and 11 bases from J, with 26 bases between. This CDR3 comprises 15 residues. Per the germline V gene, CDR1 is MNHEY and CDR2 is SVGAGI. The CDR3 spells CASRGTWQGGTMEYF. CDR3 in DNA: TGTGCCAGCAGGGGAACGTGGCAGGGAGGAACGATGGAGTACTTC.

The chain recombines TRBV5-1 with TRBJ2-2; TRBD2 matches 11 bases. The CDR3 is made up of 17 amino acids. Germline CDR1 and CDR2: SGHRS and YFSETQ. J gave up 5 bases and V 0 bases, and 6 bases lay outside the gene matches. CDR3 loop: CASSLDGSGRATGELFF. In DNA form, the CDR3 reads TGCGCCAGCAGCTTGGATGGTAGCGGGAGGGCGACCGGGGAGCTGTTTTTT.

The rearrangement links TRBV19 to TRBJ2-1, with D possibly being TRBD2 (7 bases). Germline lookup yields CDR1 LNHDA and CDR2 SQIVND (reference sequence). The V and J ends lost 3 bases and 4 bases respectively, with 13 bases between them. The CDR3 covers 15 residues. CDR3: CASSMGAGVYNEQFF. The CDR3 bases are TGTGCCAGTAGTATGGGGGCGGGGGTTTACAATGAGCAGTTCTTC.

The V call is TRBV19, the J call TRBJ1-5; 11 nucleotides align to TRBD1. Trimming removed 8 bases from V and 3 bases from J; junction bases left unmatched: 6. Per the germline V gene, CDR1 is LNHDA and CDR2 is SQIVND (reference sequence). This CDR3 spans 15 amino acids. CDR3 residues: CASAGTGGLNQPQHF. CDR3 DNA: TGTGCCAGTGCGGGGACAGGGGGACTCAATCAGCCCCAGCATTTT.

The chain couples TRBV18 to TRBJ2-7; 10 positions match TRBD1. Looked up from germline, CDR1 is KGHSH and CDR2 is LQKENI. CDR3 length: 15 amino acids. V lost 3 bases, J lost 7 bases, and 9 bases stayed unmatched. CDR3 loop: CASSPTGTGVLEQYF. The DNA for the CDR3 is TGTGCCAGCTCACCTACCGGGACAGGGGTTTTAGAGCAGTACTTC.

The V and J genes are TRBV12-2 and TRBJ2-3; the table's D call, TRBD2, was not checked against the DNA. TRBV12-2 counts as a pseudogene. There are 17 residues in the CDR3. CDR3 coding DNA: TGTGCAAGCTCGGATTTTAGCGGGAGACCCCTGGAAGATACGCAGTATTTT. Translation gives CASSDFSGRPLEDTQYF.

CDR3: CASSLTGGMYTEAFF. DNA of the CDR3: TGTGCCAGCAGCTTAACGGGGGGGATGTACACTGAAGCTTTCTTT. The rearrangement joins TRBV7-3 to TRBJ1-1; possible D gene TRBD1, 5 bases. The CDR3 is 15 amino acids. The V end was cut by 0 bases, the J end by 3 bases, with 11 bases between. Germline V gene lookup returns CDR1 SGHTA and CDR2 FQGTGA.

The V gene is TRBV5-1, the J gene TRBJ1-2; 9 bases match TRBD1. V lost 4 bases to trimming and J lost 6 bases; unmatched junction nucleotides: 31. Germline V gives CDR1 SGHRS, CDR2 YFSETQ. The CDR3 consists of 22 residues. CDR3 coding DNA: TGCGCCAGCAGCCCCCAAGGCGGGACAGGGTTAACTTTAACCCGGGTAGGGGATGGCTACACCTTC. Its translation: CASSPQGGTGLTLTRVGDGYTF.

J is TRBJ2-3 and V is TRBV3-1 (or the pseudogene TRBV3-2); 12 positions agree with TRBD2. With 4 bases clipped from V and 8 bases from J, the junction kept 7 bases outside the gene matches. The CDR3 has 15 amino acids. The germline gives CDR1 LGHDT, CDR2 YNNKEL (reference sequence). In DNA, the CDR3 is TGTGCCAGCAGCCCGCTAGCGGGAGGGGACGGTACGCAGTATTTT. It yields the protein CASSPLAGGDGTQYF.

The chain couples TRBV10-1 to TRBJ2-5; no clear D gene. CDR3 size: 12 residues. CDR1 is WNHNN, CDR2 SYGVQD, per germline (reference sequence). V dropped 3 bases and J dropped 4 bases, with 6 bases sitting between them. The CDR3 loop reads CASSDLGETQYF. CDR3 nucleotide sequence: TGCGCCAGCAGTGATCTAGGAGAGACCCAGTACTTC.